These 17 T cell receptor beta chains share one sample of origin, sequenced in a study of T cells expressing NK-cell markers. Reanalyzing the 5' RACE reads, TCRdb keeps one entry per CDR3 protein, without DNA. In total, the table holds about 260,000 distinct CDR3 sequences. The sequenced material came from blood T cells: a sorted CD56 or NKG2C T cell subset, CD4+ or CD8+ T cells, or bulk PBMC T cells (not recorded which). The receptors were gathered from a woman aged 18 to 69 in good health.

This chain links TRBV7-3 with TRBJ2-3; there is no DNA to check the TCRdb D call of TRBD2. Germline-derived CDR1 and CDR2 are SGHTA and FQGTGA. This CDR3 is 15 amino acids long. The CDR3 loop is CASSSGLAGVATQYF.

The CDR3 sequence is CASSPPGKNYGYTF. V is TRBV12-3 or TRBV12-4 and J is TRBJ1-2. The CDR3 spans 14 residues.

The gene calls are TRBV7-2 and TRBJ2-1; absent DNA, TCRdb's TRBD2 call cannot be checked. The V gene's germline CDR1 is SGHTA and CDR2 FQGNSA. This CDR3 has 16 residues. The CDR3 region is CASSLLRRLAYNEQFF. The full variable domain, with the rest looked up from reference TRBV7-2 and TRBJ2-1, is GAGVSQSPSNKVTEKGKDVELRCDPISGHTALYWYRQSLGQGLEFLIYFQGNSAPDKSGLPSDRFSAERTGGSVSTLTIQRTQQEDSAVYLCASSLLRRLAYNEQFFGPGTRLTVL.

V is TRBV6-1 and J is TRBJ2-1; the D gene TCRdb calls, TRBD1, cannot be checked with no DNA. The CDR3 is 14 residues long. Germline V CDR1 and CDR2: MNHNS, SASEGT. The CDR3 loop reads CASRGTAKNNEQFF.

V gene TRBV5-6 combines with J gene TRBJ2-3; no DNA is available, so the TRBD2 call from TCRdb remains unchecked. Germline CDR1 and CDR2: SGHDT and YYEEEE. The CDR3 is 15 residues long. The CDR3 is CASSDYGLGIDTQYF.

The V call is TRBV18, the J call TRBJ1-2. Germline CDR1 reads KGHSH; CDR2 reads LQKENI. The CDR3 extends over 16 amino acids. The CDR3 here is CASSPGGLTTNYGYTF.

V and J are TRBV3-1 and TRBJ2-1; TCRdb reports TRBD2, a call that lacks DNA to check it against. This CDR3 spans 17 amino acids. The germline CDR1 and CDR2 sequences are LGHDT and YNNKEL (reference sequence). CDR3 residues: CASSQPSTSGGINEQFF.

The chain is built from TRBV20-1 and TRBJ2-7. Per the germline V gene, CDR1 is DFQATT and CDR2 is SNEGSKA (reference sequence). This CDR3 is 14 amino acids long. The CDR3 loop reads CSASLATSSYEQYF.

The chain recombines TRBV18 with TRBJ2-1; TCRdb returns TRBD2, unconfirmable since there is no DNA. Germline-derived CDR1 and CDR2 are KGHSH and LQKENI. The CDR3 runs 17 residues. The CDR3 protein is CASSPTSGRAPHNEQFF.

The CDR3 protein is CSVARDGPAGELFF. V and J are TRBV29-1 and TRBJ2-2; the TCRdb D gene call, TRBD2, has no DNA to confirm it. Germline CDR1 reads SQVTM; CDR2 reads ANQGSEA. This CDR3 spans 14 amino acids.

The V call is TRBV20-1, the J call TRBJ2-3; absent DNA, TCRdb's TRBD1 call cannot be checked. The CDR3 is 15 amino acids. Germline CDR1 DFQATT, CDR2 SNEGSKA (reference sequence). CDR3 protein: CSASKRPGAPDTQYF.

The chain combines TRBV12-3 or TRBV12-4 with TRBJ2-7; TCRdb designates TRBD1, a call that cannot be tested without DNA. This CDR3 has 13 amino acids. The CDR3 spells CASSAHPGVEQYF.

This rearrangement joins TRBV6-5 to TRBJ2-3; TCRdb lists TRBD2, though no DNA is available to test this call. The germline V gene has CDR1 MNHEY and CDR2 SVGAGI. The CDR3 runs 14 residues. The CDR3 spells CASTSAGGADTQYF.

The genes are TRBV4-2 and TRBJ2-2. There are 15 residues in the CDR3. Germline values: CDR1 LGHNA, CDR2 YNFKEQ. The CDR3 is CASSQEGSRGGELFF.

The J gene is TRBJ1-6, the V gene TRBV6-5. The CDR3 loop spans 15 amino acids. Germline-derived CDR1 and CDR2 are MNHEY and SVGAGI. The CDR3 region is CASSYSDLYNSPLHF.

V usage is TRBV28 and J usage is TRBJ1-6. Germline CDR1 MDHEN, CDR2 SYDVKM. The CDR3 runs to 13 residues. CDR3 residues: CASKAPHNSPLHF.

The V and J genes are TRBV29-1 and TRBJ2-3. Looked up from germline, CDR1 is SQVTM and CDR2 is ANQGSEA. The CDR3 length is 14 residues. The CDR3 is CSVGIGLASDTQYF.